This T cell receptor beta chain appears in the sequencing data of a study of shared clonotypes between healthy human individuals. TCRdb's copy holds only in-frame clones and misses some; the assay was immunoSEQ multiplex PCR. The table records more than 2 million clones, roughly 94% of them present only once. Only CD45RO-negative cells positively selected for CCR7 counted as naive CD8 cells, so terminally differentiated effector memory CD45RA+ cells were excluded. The study drew its donors from healthy HIV-negative adults without recent acute infections or vaccinations. CDR1 is SGHDT and CDR2 is YYEEEE in the germline V gene. The CDR3 runs 13 residues. V shed 2 bases and J shed 6 bases, with 11 bases lying between them.

The chain is built from TRBV5-6 and TRBJ1-2; D unclear. The sequence came from a man aged 18 to 30 in good health. Sequenced input: naive CD8+ T cells sorted from blood. CDR3 in DNA: TGTGCCAGCAGCTTCAACCTCGGCGATGGCTACACCTTC. Its translation is CASSFNLGDGYTF. Combining the CDR3 with reference TRBV5-6 and TRBJ1-2 gives the whole variable domain DAGVTQSPTHLIKTRGQQVTLRCSPKSGHDTVSWYQQALGQGPQFIFQYYEEEERQRGNFPDRFSGHQFPNYSSELNVNALLLGDSALYLCASSFNLGDGYTFGSGTRLTVV.